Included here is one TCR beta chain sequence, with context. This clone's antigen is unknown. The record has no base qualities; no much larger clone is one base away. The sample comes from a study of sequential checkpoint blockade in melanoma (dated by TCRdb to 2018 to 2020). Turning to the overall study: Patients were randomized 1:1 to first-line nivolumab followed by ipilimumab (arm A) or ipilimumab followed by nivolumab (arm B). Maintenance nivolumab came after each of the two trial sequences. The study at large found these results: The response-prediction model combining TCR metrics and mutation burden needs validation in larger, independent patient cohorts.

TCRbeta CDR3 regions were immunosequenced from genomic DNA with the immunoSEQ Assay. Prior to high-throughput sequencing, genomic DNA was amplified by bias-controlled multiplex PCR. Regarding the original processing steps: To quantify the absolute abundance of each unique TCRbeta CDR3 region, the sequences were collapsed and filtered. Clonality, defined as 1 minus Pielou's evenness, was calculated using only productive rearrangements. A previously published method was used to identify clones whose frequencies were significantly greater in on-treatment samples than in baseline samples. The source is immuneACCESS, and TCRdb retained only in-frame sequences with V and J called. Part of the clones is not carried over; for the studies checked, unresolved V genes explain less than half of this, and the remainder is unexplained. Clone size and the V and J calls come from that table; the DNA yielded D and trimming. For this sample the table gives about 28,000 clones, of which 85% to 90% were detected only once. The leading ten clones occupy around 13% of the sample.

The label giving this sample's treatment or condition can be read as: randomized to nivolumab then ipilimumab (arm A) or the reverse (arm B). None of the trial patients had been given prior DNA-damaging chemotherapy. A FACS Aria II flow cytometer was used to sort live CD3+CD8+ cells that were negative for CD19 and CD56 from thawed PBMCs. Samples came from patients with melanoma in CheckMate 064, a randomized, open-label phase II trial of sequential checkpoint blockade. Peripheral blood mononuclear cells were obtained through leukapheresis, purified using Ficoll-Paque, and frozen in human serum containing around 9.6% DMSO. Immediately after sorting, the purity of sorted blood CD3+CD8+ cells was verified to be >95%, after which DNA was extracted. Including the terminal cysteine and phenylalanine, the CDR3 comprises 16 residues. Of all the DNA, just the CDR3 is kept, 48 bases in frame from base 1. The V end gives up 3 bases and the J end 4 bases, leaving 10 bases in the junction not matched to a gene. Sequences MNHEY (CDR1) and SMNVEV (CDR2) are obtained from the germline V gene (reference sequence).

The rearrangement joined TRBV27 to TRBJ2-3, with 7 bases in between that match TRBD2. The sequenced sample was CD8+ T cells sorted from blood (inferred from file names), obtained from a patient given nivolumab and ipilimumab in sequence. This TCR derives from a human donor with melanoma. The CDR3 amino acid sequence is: CASSFGGEVWADTQYF. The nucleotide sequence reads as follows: TGTGCCAGCAGTTTTGGGGGGGAAGTGTGGGCAGATACGCAGTATTTT.